The 29 T cell receptor beta chains given below trace back to one sample, sequenced in a study of blood T cell repertoires in COVID-19. Data came from immunoSEQ multiplex PCR; TCRdb stores just in-frame clones and leaves some out. Of around 49,000 clones listed, about 72% are singletons. Sequenced: PBMCs or T cells enriched from blood (not recorded which). Receptors originate from a woman aged 50 to 65 with acute COVID-19.

The chain links TRBV6-6 to TRBJ2-3; 8 nucleotides align to TRBD2. The germline V gene encodes CDR1 MNHNY and CDR2 SVGAGI (reference sequence). The trim removed 2 bases at V and 4 bases at J, leaving 2 bases unmatched. The CDR3 contains 14 residues. CDR3 loop: CASSYTSGADTQYF. Here the CDR3 DNA reads TGTGCCAGCAGTTACACTAGCGGCGCAGATACGCAGTATTTT.

CDR3 protein: CASSVGERGGWETQYF. CDR3 DNA: TGTGCCAGCAGCGTAGGAGAGCGGGGGGGCTGGGAGACCCAGTACTTC. The rearrangement uses TRBV9 and TRBJ2-5, with 10 bases identical to TRBD2. Germline V gives CDR1 SGDLS, CDR2 YYNGEE. V lost 0 bases, J lost 5 bases, and 7 bases stayed unmatched. The CDR3 extends over 16 amino acids.

This chain uses TRBV12-3 or TRBV12-4 with TRBJ1-1; D remains unclear. V was cut by 6 bases and J by 4 bases, with 12 bases left in between. The CDR3 extends over 13 amino acids. CDR3 bases: TGTGCCAGCAGGGGGTGGAGGAGCACTGAAGCTTTCTTT. Protein product: CASRGWRSTEAFF.

The V and J genes are TRBV24-1 and TRBJ2-3; D not resolved. V was cut by 1 base and J by 2 bases, with 9 bases left in between. Germline-derived CDR1 and CDR2 are KGHDR and SFDVKD. The CDR3 has 15 residues. The CDR3 is CATSDLTTNTDTQYF. The CDR3 DNA sequence: TGTGCCACCAGTGATTTAACAACGAACACAGATACGCAGTATTTT.

The chain has TRBV19 and TRBJ1-2; 7 bases map to TRBD1. CDR1 LNHDA and CDR2 SQIVND come from the germline V gene (reference sequence). The CDR3 extends over 12 amino acids. Germline trimming cut 7 bases from V and 4 bases from J; bases unmatched to any gene: 3. The CDR3 nucleotides are TGTGCCAGTACGGGGGACAGCTATGGCTACACCTTC. The encoded protein is CASTGDSYGYTF.

In this sample, this clone turned up a few times. The chain joins TRBV3-1 (or the pseudogene TRBV3-2) to TRBJ1-1; no definite D call. This CDR3 spans 13 amino acids. CDR1 and CDR2 from the germline V gene are LGHDT and YNNKEL (reference sequence). Trimming took off 0 bases at V and 1 base at J, with 3 bases between the two ends. The DNA of the CDR3 is TGTGCCAGCAGCCAAGACCGGAACACTGAAGCTTTCTTT. As protein: CASSQDRNTEAFF.

This chain connects TRBV12-3 or TRBV12-4 to TRBJ1-4; D not resolved. This CDR3 comprises 11 residues. The V and J ends lost 6 bases and 8 bases respectively, with 7 bases between them. The DNA of the CDR3 is TGTGCCAGCAGCAACAGAGAAAAACTGTTTTTT. It encodes CASSNREKLFF.

V usage is TRBV5-1 and J usage is TRBJ2-1; 9 bases are a match to TRBD1. The ends lost 0 bases at V and 7 bases at J; junction bases unmatched: 5. Germline-derived CDR1 and CDR2 are SGHRS and YFSETQ. The CDR3 consists of 15 residues. The DNA of the CDR3 is TGCGCCAGCAGCTTGGGGGGACAGGGTAATAATGAGCAGTTCTTC. Its translation: CASSLGGQGNNEQFF.

This clone was counted a few times. The chain couples TRBV6-5 to TRBJ1-4; a weak D match, TRBD1 (5 bases). Per the germline V gene, CDR1 is MNHEY and CDR2 is SVGAGI. The CDR3 loop spans 14 amino acids. V was clipped by 4 bases and J by 8 bases, with 14 bases between them. The CDR3 here is CASSLPGLDEKLFF. The DNA of the CDR3 is TGTGCCAGCAGTTTACCAGGGTTAGACGAAAAACTGTTTTTT.

The J gene is TRBJ1-1, the V gene TRBV27; D is possibly TRBD1 (6 bases). V lost 5 bases to trimming and J lost 5 bases, with 15 bases between them. The CDR3 loop spans 14 amino acids. CDR1 is MNHEY, CDR2 SMNVEV, per germline (reference sequence). The CDR3 nucleotides read TGTGCCAGCAGTACCGGCGGGGGGCGGACTGAAGCTTTCTTT. Protein sequence: CASSTGGGRTEAFF.

The chain carries TRBV7-9 and TRBJ1-5, with D unresolved. The V end was cut by 5 bases, the J end by 4 bases, with 6 bases between. Germline CDR1 reads SEHNR; CDR2 reads FQNEAQ (reference sequence). The CDR3 has 12 amino acids. The CDR3 reads CASSPINQPQHF. DNA for the CDR3: TGTGCCAGCAGCCCTATTAATCAGCCCCAGCATTTT.

In regard to this clone: This CDR3 is also generated by other DNA sequences in the sample. The chain carries TRBV5-4 and TRBJ1-1; 7 positions match TRBD1. Germline lookup yields CDR1 SGHNT and CDR2 YYREEE (reference sequence). CDR3 length equals 14 residues. V shed 4 bases and J 0 bases; nucleotides not matched to a gene: 3. CDR3 sequence (DNA): TGTGCCAGCAGCCGGGGACAGCTGAACACTGAAGCTTTCTTT. This translates into CASSRGQLNTEAFF.

A few counts support this clone. The genes are TRBV5-6 and TRBJ1-1; D is possibly TRBD1 (6 bases). V was cut by 1 base and J by 4 bases, with 20 bases left in between. The germline V gene has CDR1 SGHDT and CDR2 YYEEEE. The CDR3 has 17 residues. CDR3 sequence (DNA): TGTGCCAGCAGCTTGTCTTTCGGCAGGGGTCCCGTCACTGAAGCTTTCTTT. This gives the protein CASSLSFGRGPVTEAFF.

This chain connects TRBV7-9 to TRBJ1-1, with D possibly TRBD1 on 5 matching bases. This CDR3 comprises 15 residues. The germline gives CDR1 SEHNR, CDR2 FQNEAQ (reference sequence). Trimming removed 2 bases at V and 2 bases at J, with 12 bases between. The CDR3 sequence: CASSLPTVPNTEAFF. The CDR3 DNA sequence: TGTGCCAGCAGCTTACCGACAGTACCCAACACTGAAGCTTTCTTT.

V gene TRBV27 combines with J gene TRBJ2-5, with D maybe TRBD1 (6 bases). This CDR3 is built from 15 residues. Germline V gives CDR1 MNHEY, CDR2 SMNVEV (reference sequence). V was shortened by 1 base and J by 0 bases, with 9 bases between the two germline ends. This chain's CDR3 is CASSLFQGYQETQYF. Here the CDR3 DNA reads TGTGCCAGCAGTTTATTCCAGGGGTACCAAGAGACCCAGTACTTC.

This clone is medium-sized in the sample. J is TRBJ1-6 and V is TRBV29-1, with TRBD1 matching 9 bases. CDR3 length equals 14 residues. From germline, CDR1 is SQVTM and CDR2 ANQGSEA. Unmatched junction bases numbered 6, after V lost 5 bases and J lost 7 bases. The CDR3 coding sequence is TGCAGCGTTTCCTTCGGGACAGGGAATTCACCCCTCCACTTT. It yields the protein CSVSFGTGNSPLHF.

The J gene is TRBJ2-5, the V gene TRBV11-3; 7 nucleotides match TRBD2. The germline CDR1 and CDR2 sequences are SGHNT and YENEEA. The CDR3 contains 15 residues. After removal of 6 bases from V and 0 bases from J, the junction contained 7 bases not matched to a gene. The CDR3 loop reads CASSPTSEHQETQYF. The DNA for the CDR3 is TGTGCCAGCAGTCCAACTAGCGAGCACCAAGAGACCCAGTACTTC.

Turning to this clone: This CDR3 is also generated by other DNA sequences in the sample. V and J are TRBV5-4 and TRBJ2-3, with TRBD2 identical over 7 bases. The CDR3 is 15 residues long. In germline, CDR1 is SGHNT, CDR2 YYREEE (reference sequence). Unmatched junction bases numbered 5, after V lost 2 bases and J lost 2 bases. In DNA form, the CDR3 reads TGTGCCAGCAGCTTAGACGGGGGGTTCACAGATACGCAGTATTTT. Translating gives CASSLDGGFTDTQYF.

V and J are TRBV2 and TRBJ2-5; 8 bases map to TRBD2. The germline CDR1 and CDR2 sequences are SNHLY and FYNNEI. The CDR3 runs to 13 residues. V dropped 8 bases and J dropped 5; count of bases not matched to a gene: 7. Here the CDR3 reads CASGQRGFETQYF. For the CDR3, the DNA is TGTGCCAGCGGCCAGCGGGGGTTTGAGACCCAGTACTTC.

J is TRBJ2-4 and V is TRBV6-5; 14 nucleotides align to TRBD2. Germline V gives CDR1 MNHEY, CDR2 SVGAGI. The J segment lost 8 bases and the V segment lost 0 bases, leaving 3 bases of the junction unmatched. This CDR3 is 16 amino acids long. The CDR3, as DNA: TGTGCCAGCAGTTACTCGACTAGCGGGGGGGGAGACATTCAGTACTTC. This codes for CASSYSTSGGGDIQYF.

V is TRBV10-3 and J is TRBJ1-2, with TRBD1 identical over 9 bases. CDR1 is ENHRY and CDR2 is SYGVKD in the germline V gene. After removal of 3 bases from V and 7 bases from J, the junction contained 6 bases not matched to a gene. The CDR3 covers 14 residues. CDR3 in amino acids: CAISDSTGGSGYTF. The CDR3 DNA follows: TGTGCCATCAGTGACTCGACAGGGGGGTCTGGCTACACCTTC.

The chain joins TRBV12-5 to TRBJ1-1; D gene uncertain. From germline, CDR1 is LGHNT and CDR2 FRNRAP. Trimming removed 5 bases at V and 1 base at J, with 20 bases between. The CDR3 runs to 17 residues. This CDR3 reads CASGSPPTDPPNTEAFF. The CDR3 DNA is TGTGCTAGTGGTAGCCCCCCTACTGATCCGCCGAACACTGAAGCTTTCTTT.

The sample holds one count of this clone. The rearrangement uses TRBV7-2 and TRBJ2-5; maybe TRBD2 (7 bases). CDR1 SGHTA and CDR2 FQGNSA come from the germline V gene. V lost 1 base and J lost 5, with 17 bases in between. This CDR3 comprises 16 residues. The CDR3 DNA reads as TGTGCCAGCAGCTTAGGAGTCGGGGGGCCTCGGGAGACCCAGTACTTC. It translates to CASSLGVGGPRETQYF.

The gene calls are TRBV27 and TRBJ1-1; 10 positions match TRBD1. The V gene end was trimmed by 3 bases and the J gene end by 0 bases; junction bases not matched to a gene: 7. Germline V gene sequence: CDR1 MNHEY, CDR2 SMNVEV (reference sequence). The CDR3 loop spans 17 amino acids. The CDR3, as DNA: TGTGCCAGCAGTTTGCTGGGACAGGGGCACATGAACACTGAAGCTTTCTTT. Protein product: CASSLLGQGHMNTEAFF.

The sample holds a few counts of this clone. The gene calls are TRBV5-6 and TRBJ1-2; D is uncertain. V shed 5 bases and J shed 0 bases, with 20 bases lying between them. The CDR3 is 17 residues long. Germline V lookup: CDR1 SGHDT, CDR2 YYEEEE. The CDR3 is CASSSTKRERTNYGYTF. As DNA, the CDR3 is TGTGCCAGCAGTTCCACAAAGAGGGAAAGGACTAACTATGGCTACACCTTC. Variable domain in full (rest from reference TRBV5-6 and TRBJ1-2): DAGVTQSPTHLIKTRGQQVTLRCSPKSGHDTVSWYQQALGQGPQFIFQYYEEEERQRGNFPDRFSGHQFPNYSSELNVNALLLGDSALYLCASSSTKRERTNYGYTFGSGTRLTVV.

The count of this clone is one. The rearrangement links TRBV14 to TRBJ2-2; tentative D call: TRBD1 (6 bases). V was trimmed by 3 bases and J by 1 base, leaving 18 bases between them. This CDR3 has 18 residues. Germline CDR1 is SGHDN and CDR2 is FVKESK. CDR3 DNA: TGTGCCAGCAGCCAGGGGTTGGGGGCCCTCAGGAACACCGGGGAGCTGTTTTTT. It codes for CASSQGLGALRNTGELFF.

The V call is TRBV3-1 (or the pseudogene TRBV3-2), the J call TRBJ2-7, with D uncertain. Germline V gene data show CDR1 as LGHDT and CDR2 as YNNKEL (reference sequence). Trimming removed 4 bases from V and 1 base from J, with 5 bases in between. CDR3 length equals 12 residues. The CDR3 loop reads CASSRASYEQYF. The CDR3 DNA reads as TGTGCCAGCAGCCGGGCTTCCTACGAGCAGTACTTC.

Worth noting for this clone: Other DNA variants within this sample encode the same CDR3. V and J are TRBV7-3 and TRBJ2-7, with D possibly being TRBD1 (6 bases). This CDR3 is 14 amino acids long. CDR1 and CDR2 from the germline V gene are SGHTA and FQGTGA. The V end lost 5 bases, the J end lost 1 base, and 12 bases lay between the germline ends. The CDR3, as DNA: TGTGCCAGCAGCCCCCACCAGGGGTCCTACGAGCAGTACTTC. Its translation is CASSPHQGSYEQYF. Based on the CDR3 plus reference TRBV7-3 and TRBJ2-7, the full variable domain is GAGVSQTPSNKVTEKGKYVELRCDPISGHTALYWYRQSLGQGPEFLIYFQGTGAADDSGLPNDRFFAVRPEGSVSTLKIQRTERGDSAVYLCASSPHQGSYEQYFGPGTRLTVT.

J is TRBJ1-2 and V is TRBV16; 8 positions match TRBD1. Germline V gene lookup returns CDR1 KGHSY and CDR2 FQNENV. The CDR3 length is 19 residues. V dropped 2 bases and J dropped 2; count of bases not matched to a gene: 16. The CDR3 DNA reads TGTGCCAGCAGCCAAACGCCGGCAGGACAGGGCCCAATGAACTATGGCTACACCTTC. This sequence encodes CASSQTPAGQGPMNYGYTF.